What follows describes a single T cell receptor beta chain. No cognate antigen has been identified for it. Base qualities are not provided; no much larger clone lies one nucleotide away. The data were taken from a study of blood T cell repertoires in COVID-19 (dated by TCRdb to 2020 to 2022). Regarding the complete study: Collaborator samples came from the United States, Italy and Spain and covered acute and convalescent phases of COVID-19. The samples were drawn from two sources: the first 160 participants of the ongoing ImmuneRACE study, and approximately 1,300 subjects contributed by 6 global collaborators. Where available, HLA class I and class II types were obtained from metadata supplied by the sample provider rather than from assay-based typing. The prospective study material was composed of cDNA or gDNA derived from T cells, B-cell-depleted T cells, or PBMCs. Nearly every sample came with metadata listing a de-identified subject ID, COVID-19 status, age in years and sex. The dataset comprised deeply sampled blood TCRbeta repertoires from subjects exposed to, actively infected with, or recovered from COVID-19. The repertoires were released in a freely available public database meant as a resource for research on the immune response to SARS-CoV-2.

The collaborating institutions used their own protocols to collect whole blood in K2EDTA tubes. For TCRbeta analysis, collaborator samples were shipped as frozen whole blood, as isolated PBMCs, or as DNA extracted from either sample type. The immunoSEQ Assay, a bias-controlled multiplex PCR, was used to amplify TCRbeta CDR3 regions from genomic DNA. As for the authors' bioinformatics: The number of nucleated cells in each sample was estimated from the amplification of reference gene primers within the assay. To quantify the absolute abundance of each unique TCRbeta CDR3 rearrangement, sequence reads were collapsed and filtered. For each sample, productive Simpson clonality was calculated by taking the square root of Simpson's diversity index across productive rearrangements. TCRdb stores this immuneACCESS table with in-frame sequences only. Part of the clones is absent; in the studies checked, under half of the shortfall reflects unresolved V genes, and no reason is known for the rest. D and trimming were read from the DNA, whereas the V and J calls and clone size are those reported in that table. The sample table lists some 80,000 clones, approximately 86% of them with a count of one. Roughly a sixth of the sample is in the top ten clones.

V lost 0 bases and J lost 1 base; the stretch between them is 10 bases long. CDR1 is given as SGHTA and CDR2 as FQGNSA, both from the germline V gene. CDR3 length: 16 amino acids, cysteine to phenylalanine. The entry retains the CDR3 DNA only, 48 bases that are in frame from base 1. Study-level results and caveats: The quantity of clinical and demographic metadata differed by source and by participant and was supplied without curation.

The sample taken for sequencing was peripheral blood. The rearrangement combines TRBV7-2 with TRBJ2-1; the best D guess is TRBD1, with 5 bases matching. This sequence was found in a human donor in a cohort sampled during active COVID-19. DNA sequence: TGTGCCAGCAGCTTAGCGGGGCCGAGGTCCTACAATGAGCAGTTCTTC. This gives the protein CASSLAGPRSYNEQFF. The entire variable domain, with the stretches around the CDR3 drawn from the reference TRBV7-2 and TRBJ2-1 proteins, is GAGVSQSPSNKVTEKGKDVELRCDPISGHTALYWYRQSLGQGLEFLIYFQGNSAPDKSGLPSDRFSAERTGGSVSTLTIQRTQQEDSAVYLCASSLAGPRSYNEQFFGPGTRLTVL.